This TCR beta chain stems from a study of vaccination and CD4 T cells after COVID-19. Study details: Sampling after COVID took place at a median of 101 days (range 35 to 161) following diagnosis. Sampling that followed vaccination took place a median approximately 72 days after dose two, within a range of 14 to 241.

Treatment defined: approximately 10-day PBMC culture with coronavirus spike peptide pools or control peptides (ViraFEST assay). ViraFEST relied on peptide pools to expand antigen-specific T cells; the TCRs were sequenced afterward. The Oncomine TCR Beta short-read assay was what sequenced the DNA obtained from cultured CD4+ T cells. Using its own MiXCR run on the PCR reads, TCRdb lists one record per CDR3 protein. The sample lists approximately 20,000 distinct CDR3 sequences; around three quarters were seen once. V lost 3 bases, J lost 3 bases, and 23 bases lay in between. The CDR3 has 18 residues. The germline V gene has CDR1 LNHNV and CDR2 YYDKDF (reference sequence). Turning to this clonotype: Its antigen is unidentified.

The sample comprised CD4+ T cells from blood, cultured in vitro. The sequence was obtained from a human donor who had recovered from COVID-19. The chain carries TRBV15 and TRBJ1-2; the D gene is possibly TRBD1 (5 bases). The CDR3 sequence: CATSRASGTAIEHYGYTF. CDR3 sequence (DNA): TGTGCCACCAGCAGGGCGTCTGGGACGGCTATCGAACACTATGGCTACACCTTC.